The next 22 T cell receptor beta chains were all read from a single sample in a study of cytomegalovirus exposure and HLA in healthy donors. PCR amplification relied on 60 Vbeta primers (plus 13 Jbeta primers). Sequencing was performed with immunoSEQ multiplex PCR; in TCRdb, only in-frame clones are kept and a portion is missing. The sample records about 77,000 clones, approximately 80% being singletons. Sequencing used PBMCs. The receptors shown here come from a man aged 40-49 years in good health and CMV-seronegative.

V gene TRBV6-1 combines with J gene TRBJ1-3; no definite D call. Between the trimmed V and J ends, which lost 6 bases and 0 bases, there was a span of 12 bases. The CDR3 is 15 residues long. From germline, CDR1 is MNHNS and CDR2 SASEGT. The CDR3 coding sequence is TGTGCCAGCAGATCAGGACTGAACTCTGGAAACACCATATATTTT. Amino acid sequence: CASRSGLNSGNTIYF.

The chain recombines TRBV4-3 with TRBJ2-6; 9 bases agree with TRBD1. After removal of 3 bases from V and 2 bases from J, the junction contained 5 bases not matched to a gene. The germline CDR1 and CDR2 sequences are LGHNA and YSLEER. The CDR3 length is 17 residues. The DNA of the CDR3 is TGCGCCAGCAGCCAGCGGACAGGGGCGGCTGGGGCCAACGTCCTGACTTTC. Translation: CASSQRTGAAGANVLTF.

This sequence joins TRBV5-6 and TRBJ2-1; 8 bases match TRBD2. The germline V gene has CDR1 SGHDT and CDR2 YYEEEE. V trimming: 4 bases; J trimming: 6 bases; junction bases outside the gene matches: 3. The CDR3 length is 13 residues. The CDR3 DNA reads TGTGCCAGCAGCCCTCGGGGGGGCAATGAGCAGTTCTTC. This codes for CASSPRGGNEQFF.

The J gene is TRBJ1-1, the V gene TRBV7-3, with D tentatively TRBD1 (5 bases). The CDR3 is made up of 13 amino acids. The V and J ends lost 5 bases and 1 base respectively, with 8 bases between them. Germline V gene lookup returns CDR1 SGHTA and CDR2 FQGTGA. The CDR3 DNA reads TGTGCCAGCAGCGCCGGACAGAACACTGAAGCTTTCTTT. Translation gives CASSAGQNTEAFF.

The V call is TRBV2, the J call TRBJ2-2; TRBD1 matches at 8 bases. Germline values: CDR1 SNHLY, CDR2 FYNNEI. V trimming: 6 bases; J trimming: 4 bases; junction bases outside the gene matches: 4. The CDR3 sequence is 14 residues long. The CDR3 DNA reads TGTGCCAGCAGGCCGGACAGGGTCACCGGGGAGCTGTTTTTT. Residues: CASRPDRVTGELFF.

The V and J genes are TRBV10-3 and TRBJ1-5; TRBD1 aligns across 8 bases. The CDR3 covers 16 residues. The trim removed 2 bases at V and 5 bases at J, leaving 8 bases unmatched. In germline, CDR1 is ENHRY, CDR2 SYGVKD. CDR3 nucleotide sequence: TGTGCCATCAGTGAGACAGGGGGTTTGAGCGATCAGCCCCAGCATTTT. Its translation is CAISETGGLSDQPQHF.

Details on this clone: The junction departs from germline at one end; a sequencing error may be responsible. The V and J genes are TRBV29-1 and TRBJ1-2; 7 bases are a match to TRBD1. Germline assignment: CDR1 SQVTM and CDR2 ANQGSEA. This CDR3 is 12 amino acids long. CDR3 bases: TGCAGCGTTGAACAAGGGGGCTATAGCTACACCTTC. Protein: CSVEQGGYSYTF.

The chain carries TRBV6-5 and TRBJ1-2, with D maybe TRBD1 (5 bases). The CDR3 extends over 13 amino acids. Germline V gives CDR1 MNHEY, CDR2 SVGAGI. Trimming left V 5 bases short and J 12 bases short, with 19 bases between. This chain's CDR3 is CASSPIGGLANTF. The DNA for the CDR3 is TGTGCCAGCAGTCCAATTGGGGGACTGGCTAACACCTTC.

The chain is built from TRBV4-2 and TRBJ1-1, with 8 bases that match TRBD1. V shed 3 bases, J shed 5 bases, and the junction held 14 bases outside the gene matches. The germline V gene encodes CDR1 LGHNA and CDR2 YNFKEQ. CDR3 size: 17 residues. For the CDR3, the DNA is TGTGCCAGCAGCCAGGGTCCAGGGGGCGCCCCGAGTACTGAAGCTTTCTTT. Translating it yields CASSQGPGGAPSTEAFF.

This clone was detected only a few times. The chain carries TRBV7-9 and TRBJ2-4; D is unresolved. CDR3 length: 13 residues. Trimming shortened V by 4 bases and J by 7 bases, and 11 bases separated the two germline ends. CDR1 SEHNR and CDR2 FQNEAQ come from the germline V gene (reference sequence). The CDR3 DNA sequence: TGTGCCAGCAGCTCGCCCCCGGAGAACATTCAGTACTTC. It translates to CASSSPPENIQYF.

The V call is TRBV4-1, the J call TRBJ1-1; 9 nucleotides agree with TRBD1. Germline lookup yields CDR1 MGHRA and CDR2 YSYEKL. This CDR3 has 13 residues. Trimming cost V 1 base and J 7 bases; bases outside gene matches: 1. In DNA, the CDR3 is TGCGCCAGCAGCCAAGGGACAGGGGATGAAGCTTTCTTT. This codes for CASSQGTGDEAFF.

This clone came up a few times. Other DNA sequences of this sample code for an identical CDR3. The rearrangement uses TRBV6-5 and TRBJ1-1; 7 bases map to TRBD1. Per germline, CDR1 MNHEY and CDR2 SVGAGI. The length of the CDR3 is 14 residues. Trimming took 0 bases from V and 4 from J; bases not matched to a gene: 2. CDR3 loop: CASSYSAGGTEAFF. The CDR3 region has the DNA TGTGCCAGCAGTTACTCTGCAGGGGGCACTGAAGCTTTCTTT.

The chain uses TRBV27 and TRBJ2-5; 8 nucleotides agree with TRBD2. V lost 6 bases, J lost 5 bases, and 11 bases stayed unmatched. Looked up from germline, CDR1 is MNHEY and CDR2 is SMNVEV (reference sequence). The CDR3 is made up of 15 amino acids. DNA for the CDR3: TGTGCCAGCAGATTAGTAGCGGGGAGGGGGGAGACCCAGTACTTC. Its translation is CASRLVAGRGETQYF.

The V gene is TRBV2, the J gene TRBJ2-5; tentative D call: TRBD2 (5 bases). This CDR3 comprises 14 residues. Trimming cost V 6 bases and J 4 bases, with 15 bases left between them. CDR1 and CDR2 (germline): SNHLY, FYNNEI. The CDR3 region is CASSSGWVGETQYF. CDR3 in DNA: TGTGCCAGCAGCTCGGGATGGGTTGGAGAGACCCAGTACTTC. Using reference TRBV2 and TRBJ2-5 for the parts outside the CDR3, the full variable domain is EPEVTQTPSHQVTQMGQEVILRCVPISNHLYFYWYRQILGQKVEFLVSFYNNEISEKSEIFDDQFSVERPDGSNFTLKIRSTKLEDSAMYFCASSSGWVGETQYFGPGTRLLVL.

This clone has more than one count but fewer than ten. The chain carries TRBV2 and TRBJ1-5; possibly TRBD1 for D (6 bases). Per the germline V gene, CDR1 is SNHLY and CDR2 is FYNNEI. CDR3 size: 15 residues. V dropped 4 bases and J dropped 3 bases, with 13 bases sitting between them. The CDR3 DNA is TGTGCCAGCAGTGCCCAAGGGGGGGACAATCAGCCCCAGCATTTT. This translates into CASSAQGGDNQPQHF.

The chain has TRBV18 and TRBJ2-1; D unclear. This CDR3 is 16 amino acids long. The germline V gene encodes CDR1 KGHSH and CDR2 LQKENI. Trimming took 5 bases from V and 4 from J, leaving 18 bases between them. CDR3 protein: CASSTTGDSSYNEQFF. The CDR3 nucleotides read TGTGCCAGCTCAACGACGGGTGATTCGTCGTACAATGAGCAGTTCTTC.

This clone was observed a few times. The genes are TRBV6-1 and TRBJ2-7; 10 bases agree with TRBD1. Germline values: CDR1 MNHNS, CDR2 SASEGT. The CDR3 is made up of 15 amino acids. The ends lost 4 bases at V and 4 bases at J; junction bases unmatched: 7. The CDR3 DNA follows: TGTGCCAGCAGTGGCTCCGGGACAGGGGTTTACGAGCAGTACTTC. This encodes CASSGSGTGVYEQYF.

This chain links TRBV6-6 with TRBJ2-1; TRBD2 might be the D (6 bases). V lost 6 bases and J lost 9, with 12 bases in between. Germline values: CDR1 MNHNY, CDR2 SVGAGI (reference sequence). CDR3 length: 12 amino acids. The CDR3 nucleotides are TGTGCCAGCAGGCCTACTAGCACTGAGCAGTTCTTC. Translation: CASRPTSTEQFF.

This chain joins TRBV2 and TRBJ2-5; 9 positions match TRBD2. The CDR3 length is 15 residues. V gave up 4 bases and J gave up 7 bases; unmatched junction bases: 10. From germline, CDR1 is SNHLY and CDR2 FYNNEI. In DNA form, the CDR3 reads TGTGCCAGCAGTGTCGAAGCGGGGGGCACATCGACCCAGTACTTC. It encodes CASSVEAGGTSTQYF.

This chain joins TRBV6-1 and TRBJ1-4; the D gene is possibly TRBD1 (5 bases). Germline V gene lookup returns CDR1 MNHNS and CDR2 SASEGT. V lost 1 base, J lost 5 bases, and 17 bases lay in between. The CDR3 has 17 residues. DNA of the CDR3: TGTGCCAGCAGTGAAGTCCCAGGGAGGCCTAAAAATGAAAAACTGTTTTTT. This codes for CASSEVPGRPKNEKLFF.

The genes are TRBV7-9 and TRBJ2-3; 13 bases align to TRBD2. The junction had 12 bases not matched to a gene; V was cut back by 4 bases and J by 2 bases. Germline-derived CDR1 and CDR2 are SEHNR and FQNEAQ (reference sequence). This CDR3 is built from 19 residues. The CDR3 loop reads CASSSTGTSGDKLTDTQYF. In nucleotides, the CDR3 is TGTGCCAGCAGCTCTACCGGGACTAGCGGGGATAAACTCACAGATACGCAGTATTTT. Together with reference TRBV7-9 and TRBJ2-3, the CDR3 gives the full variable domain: DTGVSQNPRHKITKRGQNVTFRCDPISEHNRLYWYRQTLGQGPEFLTYFQNEAQLEKSRLLSDRFSAERPKGSFSTLEIQRTEQGDSAMYLCASSSTGTSGDKLTDTQYFGPGTRLTVL.

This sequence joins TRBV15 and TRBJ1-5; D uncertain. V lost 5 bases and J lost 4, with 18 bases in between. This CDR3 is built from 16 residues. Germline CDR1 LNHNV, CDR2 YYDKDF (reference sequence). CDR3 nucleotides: TGTGCCACCAGCCACCCCCCGCCAGCGGGGAATCAGCCCCAGCATTTT. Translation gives CATSHPPPAGNQPQHF.